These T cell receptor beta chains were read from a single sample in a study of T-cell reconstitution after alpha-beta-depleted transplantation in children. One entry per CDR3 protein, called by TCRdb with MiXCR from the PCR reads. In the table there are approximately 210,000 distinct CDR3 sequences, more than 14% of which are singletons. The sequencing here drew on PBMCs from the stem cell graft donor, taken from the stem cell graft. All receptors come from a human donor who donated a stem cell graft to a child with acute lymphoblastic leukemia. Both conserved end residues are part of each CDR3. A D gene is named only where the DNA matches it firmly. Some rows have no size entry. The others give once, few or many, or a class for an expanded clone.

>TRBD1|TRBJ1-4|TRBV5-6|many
TGTGCCAGCAGCGAACAGGGGGCGAGTGAAAAACTGTTTTTT
CASSEQGASEKLFF
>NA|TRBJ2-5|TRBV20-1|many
TGCAGTGCTAGGGTTGAATCGAGAGCGGGGACCCAGTACTTC
CSARVESRAGTQYF
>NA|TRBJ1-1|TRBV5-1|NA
TGCGCCAGCAGCTGGACGACAGGCTACACTGAAGCTTTCTTT
CASSWTTGYTEAFF
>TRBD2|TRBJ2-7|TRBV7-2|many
TGTGCCAGCAGCCCCCGCTTAGCGGGAACCGCCTACGAGCAGTACTTC
CASSPRLAGTAYEQYF
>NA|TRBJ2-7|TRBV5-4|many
TGTGCCAGCAGCTTGGTGGGTCTCTACGAGCAGTACTTC
CASSLVGLYEQYF
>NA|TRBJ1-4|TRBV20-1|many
TGCAGTGCCGATCCGACAGATGAAAAACTGTTTTTT
CSADPTDEKLFF
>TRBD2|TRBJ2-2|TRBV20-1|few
TGCAGTGCCAGGACGGGACTAGCGAACACCGGGGAGCTGTTTTTT
CSARTGLANTGELFF
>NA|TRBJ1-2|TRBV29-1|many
TGCAGCGTTGTGACAGCCACCTATGGCTACACCTTC
CSVVTATYGYTF
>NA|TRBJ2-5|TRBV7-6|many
TGTGCCAGCAGCTTAGTTGCAGCTCAAGTGACCCAGTACTTC
CASSLVAAQVTQYF
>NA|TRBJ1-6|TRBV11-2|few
TGTGCCAGCAGCTTTGATCCGTTCGGCACCTATAATTCACCCCTCCACTTT
CASSFDPFGTYNSPLHF
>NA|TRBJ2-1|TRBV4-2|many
TGTGCCAGCAGCCAAGTTTTAGGCTACAATGAGCAGTTCTTC
CASSQVLGYNEQFF
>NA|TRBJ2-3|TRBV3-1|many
TGTGCCAGCAGCCCCTTGGTCCGCACAGATACGCAGTATTTT
CASSPLVRTDTQYF
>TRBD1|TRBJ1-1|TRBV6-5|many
TGTGCCAGCGTCAGGACAGGGATTTTGGACACTGAAGCTTTCTTT
CASVRTGILDTEAFF
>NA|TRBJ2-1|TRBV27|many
TGTGCCAGCAGTTTAAAGTACTTAGACTACAATGAGCAGTTCTTC
CASSLKYLDYNEQFF
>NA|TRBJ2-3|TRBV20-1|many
TGCAGTGCTACACCGGAAGGATTCACAGATACGCAGTATTTT
CSATPEGFTDTQYF
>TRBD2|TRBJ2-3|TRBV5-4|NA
TGTGCCAGCAGCTTGGGGCTAGCGGGGGCTCGGGCGCAGTATTTT
CASSLGLAGARAQYF
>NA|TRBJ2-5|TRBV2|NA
TGTGCCAGCGGAAGTAACCAGAGATTCCAAGAGACCCAGTACTTC
CASGSNQRFQETQYF